Shown below are 2 T cell receptor beta chains from a single sample sequenced in a study of spatial heterogeneity in lung cancer. Noted time point: blood at routine non-recurrence follow-up after resection. TCRdb reanalysed the 5' RACE reads using MiXCR and keeps one entry per CDR3 protein. The profile shows around 2,400 distinct CDR3 sequences, about 25% of them singletons. This sample comprised PBMCs, obtained at follow-up. The receptors were sampled from a male donor with early-stage non-small cell lung cancer.

This clonotype was recorded a few times. This beta chain slipped into a library made for alpha chains as a stray read, so its size is not meaningful. The chain couples TRBV29-1 to TRBJ2-6, with D uncertain. CDR1 is SQVTM and CDR2 is ANQGSEA in the germline V gene. CDR3 size: 15 residues. The ends were cut back, 4 bases at V and 1 base at J, with 11 bases in the middle. In nucleotides, the CDR3 is TGCAGCGTTGGACGGGTGGTGTCTGGGGCCAACGTCCTGACTTTC. Protein sequence: CSVGRVVSGANVLTF.

This clonotype is labeled medium-sized. A library prepared for alpha chains yielded this beta chain as an off-target read; its size is of little meaning. J is TRBJ2-7 and V is TRBV7-9; 10 bases are shared with TRBD2. Germline values: CDR1 SEHNR, CDR2 FQNEAQ (reference sequence). The CDR3 is 15 residues long. Losses at the gene ends were 1 base for V and 2 bases for J; bases not matched to a gene: 2. In DNA form, the CDR3 reads TGTGCCAGCAGCTTAGTCAGCGGGAGGGCCTACGAGCAGTACTTC. Its protein is CASSLVSGRAYEQYF. Supplemented by reference TRBV7-9 and TRBJ2-7, the full variable domain reads DTGVSQNPRHKITKRGQNVTFRCDPISEHNRLYWYRQTLGQGPEFLTYFQNEAQLEKSRLLSDRFSAERPKGSFSTLEIQRTEQGDSAMYLCASSLVSGRAYEQYFGPGTRLTVT.